This TCR beta chain was identified in a study of long-term antiretroviral therapy in people with HIV. A word on this clone: The antigen is undetermined.

The run of the v3.0 immunoSEQ assay was at survey level. Per-sample TRB depth target: roughly 35,000-55,000 T-cell genomes. Profiling relied on immunoSEQ multiplex PCR, and the TCRdb table lists in-frame clones only, not all of them. There are 15,000 to 20,000 clones in the sample; about 89% occur only once, and about an eighth lies in the top ten. Broader study findings: ART was followed by higher diversity that remained below transplant donor controls. Pre-ART clonal expansions dominated every time point's repertoire. Spans of CDR3 length were tighter for HIV repertoires than for controls.

J gave up 6 bases and V 5 bases, and 8 bases lay outside the gene matches. The V gene's germline CDR1 is SGHRS and CDR2 YFSETQ. This CDR3 comprises 14 residues. V and J are TRBV5-1 and TRBJ2-3; 8 bases align to TRBD2. The sequence derives from a woman aged 40 to 50 with HIV. The sequenced sample was unsorted PBMCs, obtained 0.6 years after starting antiretroviral therapy. In nucleotides, the CDR3 is TGCGCCAGCAGAGTGGACGGGGGGGGTGATACGCAGTATTTT. Its protein product is CASRVDGGGDTQYF.